The source of this TCR beta chain is a study of CD8+ T cells in alopecia areata. The CDR3 contains 13 residues. CDR1 is NNHDY and CDR2 is SYVADS in the germline V gene. Germline trimming cut 5 bases from V and 0 bases from J; bases unmatched to any gene: 0. Separation of pooled cutaneous lymph node cells was by sorting with CD4, CD8alpha, NKG2D, NKG2ACE and other markers. Following extraction, RNA underwent reverse transcription to cDNA, which served as the sequencing template. Libraries were prepared by immunoSEQ multiplex PCR; TCRdb keeps only in-frame clonotypes and omits some of them. The sample holds 200,000 to 300,000 clones, and no clone turns up only once. This clone appeared a few times. Being one base from a much bigger clone, this may be a read error. The gene names here belong to mouse. The CDR3 end falls 4 residues outside the read, so it is completed with the germline J gene. Other DNA sequences of this sample code for an identical CDR3.

The clonotype originates from a C3H/HeJ mouse with alopecia areata. Strain MHC haplotype: H2-k. The sequencing input was CD4+ T cells sorted from a lymph node. This chain joins TRBV13-3 and TRBJ2-3; 7 bases line up with TRBD1. The CDR3 sequence: CASRDRSAETLYF. The sequenced part of the CDR3 DNA is TGTGCCAGCAGGGACAGGAGTGCAGAA.